This T cell receptor beta chain was profiled in a study of blood T cell repertoires in COVID-19. Original data processing: Amplifying reference gene primers gave estimates of nucleated cell counts. The assay was immunoSEQ multiplex PCR, and TCRdb's table has in-frame clones only and misses some. V and J calls and clone size are as listed in that table; D and trimming were resolved from the DNA. Of around 250,000 clones listed, roughly 86% are singletons. The clonotype was recovered from a woman in her 70s with active or convalescent COVID-19. Sequenced sample: peripheral blood.

This chain's CDR3 is CASSDRDISGNTIYF. CDR3 sequence (DNA): TGTGCCAGCAGCGACAGGGACATCTCTGGAAACACCATATATTTT. The rearrangement links TRBV7-3 to TRBJ1-3; 7 bases are shared with TRBD1. Looked up from germline, CDR1 is SGHTA and CDR2 is FQGTGA. V lost 5 bases to trimming and J lost 0 bases; unmatched junction nucleotides: 4. The CDR3 covers 15 residues.